This TCR beta chain was documented in a study of graft-versus-host responses after intestinal transplantation. As for the study in general: All recipients were given anti-thymocyte globulin induction, and tacrolimus and steroids were then administered for approximately 3 years.

This clone has more than one count but fewer than ten. Its antigen is currently unknown. Regarding the study as a whole: GvH clone levels peaked in circulation, and this peak was associated with early post-transplant HvG declines.

Assay used: immunoSEQ multiplex PCR; TCRdb lists only in-frame clones, some missing. The table includes just over 20,000 clones, almost 95% detected once. This clonotype originated in a human patient who received an intestinal transplant, so some T cells may come from the graft donor. The specimen was PBMCs, collected approximately 260 days after intestinal transplant.

DNA for the CDR3: TGCGCCAGCAGTGAGTCGGGGGGCGCCGAGGAAAAACTGTTTTTT. It yields the protein CASSESGGAEEKLFF. The chain links TRBV10-1 to TRBJ1-4, with D maybe TRBD1 (6 bases). Per the germline V gene, CDR1 is WNHNN and CDR2 is SYGVQD (reference sequence). V lost 0 bases and J lost 8, with 13 bases in between. CDR3 length: 15 residues.